This T cell receptor beta chain was sequenced during a study of blood T cell repertoires in COVID-19. Study context: Sites in the United States, Italy and Spain provided acute and convalescent COVID-19 samples. T cells, B-cell-depleted T cells, or PBMCs supplied cDNA or gDNA.

This CDR3 is built from 17 residues. V was pared by 3 bases and J by 2 bases, with 11 bases of the junction left unmatched. CDR1 is LNHDA and CDR2 is SQIVND in the germline V gene (reference sequence). Sequenced by immunoSEQ multiplex PCR; TCRdb stores in-frame clones only, minus some. The profile shows about 84,000 clones, approximately 82% of them singletons. The chain recombines TRBV19 with TRBJ2-7, with 9 bases that match TRBD2. Source material: peripheral blood. The TCR comes from an older man with active or convalescent COVID-19. The CDR3 coding sequence is TGTGCCAGTAGTATCTCGGGGCTAGCGGGGAGCACCTACGAGCAGTACTTC. As protein: CASSISGLAGSTYEQYF. The whole variable domain, remainder taken from reference TRBV19 and TRBJ2-7, is DGGITQSPKYLFRKEGQNVTLSCEQNLNHDAMYWYRQDPGQGLRLIYYSQIVNDFQKGDIAEGYSVSREKKESFPLTVTSAQKNPTAFYLCASSISGLAGSTYEQYFGPGTRLTVT.